These T cell receptor beta chains were read from a single sample in a study of cytomegalovirus exposure and HLA in healthy donors. The assay was immunoSEQ multiplex PCR, and TCRdb's table has in-frame clones only and misses some. The sample shows fewer than 120,000 clones, 65% to 80% of them seen only once. The sequenced sample was PBMCs. These TCRs come from a man between 25 and 39 years old in good health and CMV-seropositive. Both conserved end residues are part of each CDR3. Fields, in order: V gene, J gene, clone size, D gene, CDR3 DNA, CDR3 protein. A D gene is named only where the DNA matches it firmly. Size is omitted from some rows. Given values are once, few, many or a class for expanded clones.

TRBV7-3	TRBJ2-7	-	-	TGTGCCAGCAGCCATCAAGGGGTACCCGAGAACTACGAGCAGTACTTC	CASSHQGVPENYEQYF
TRBV7-2	TRBJ1-6	-	-	TGTGCCAGCCCCTGGGGTACGGGATCACCCCTCCACTTT	CASPWGTGSPLHF
TRBV27	TRBJ1-2	-	-	TGTGCCAGCAGTTTATACAGCCCCTCCTATGGCTACACCTTC	CASSLYSPSYGYTF
TRBV7-9	TRBJ2-3	-	TRBD2	TGTGCCAGCAGCTTAGTCAGCGGGGTCAAATCTAGCACAGATACGCAGTATTTT	CASSLVSGVKSSTDTQYF
TRBV18	TRBJ2-3	-	-	TGTGCCAGCTCATCCGAACAGGGAGATACGCAGTATTTT	CASSSEQGDTQYF
TRBV6-9	TRBJ2-5	-	-	TGTGCCAGCAACGACCCACACGGGGGACACCAAGAGACCCAGTACTTC	CASNDPHGGHQETQYF
TRBV4-1	TRBJ1-6	few	-	TGCGCCAGCAGCCAAGATAAAGGCGGGGGCGACAGTTCACCCCTCCACTTT	CASSQDKGGGDSSPLHF
TRBV4-2	TRBJ2-7	-	TRBD1	TGTGCCAGCAGCCAGCCCGGGTCAGGGGGTAGTAGCGAGCAGTACTTC	CASSQPGSGGSSEQYF
TRBV10-3	TRBJ2-2	-	-	TGTGCCATCAGTGAGTCGATTTGGGGAGCAGGGGAGCTGTTTTTT	CAISESIWGAGELFF
TRBV9	TRBJ1-1	-	-	TGTGCCAGCAGCGCCGCCCTACCGACTGAAGCTTTCTTT	CASSAALPTEAFF
TRBV29-1	TRBJ1-1	-	-	TGCAGCGTGTACAGGGAGGGTCGGACTGAAGCTTTCTTT	CSVYREGRTEAFF
TRBV30	TRBJ1-6	-	TRBD1	TGTGCCTGGACCCCGACAGGGGGGAATTCACCCCTCCACTTT	CAWTPTGGNSPLHF
TRBV10-1	TRBJ2-3	-	-	TGCGCCAGCAGTGAGTTTGCGGGGGCCGCAGATACGCAGTATTTT	CASSEFAGAADTQYF
TRBV19	TRBJ1-1	-	-	TGTGCCAGTAGTATTACAGGGCGGTTCGACACTGAAGCTTTCTTT	CASSITGRFDTEAFF
TRBV7-9	TRBJ2-7	-	-	TGTGCCAGCAGCTCCACGGACTTGAGCTCCTACGAGCAGTACTTC	CASSSTDLSSYEQYF
TRBV4-1	TRBJ2-5	-	TRBD1	TGCGCCAGCAGCCAGGGACAGGGGGTGGAGACCCAGTACTTC	CASSQGQGVETQYF
TRBV4-1	TRBJ2-3	-	TRBD2	TGCGCCAGCAGCCAACCTAGCCTGCGAGCGGGGGGGTTGCGTCCAGATACGCAGTATTTT	CASSQPSLRAGGLRPDTQYF
TRBV2	TRBJ1-1	few	TRBD1	TGTGCCAGCACTGGCAGGGGGAGTGAAGCTTTCTTT	CASTGRGSEAFF
TRBV19	TRBJ2-1	-	-	TGTGCCAGTAGTATTCGACTTGGCGGCAATGAGCAGTTCTTC	CASSIRLGGNEQFF
TRBV5-1	TRBJ2-7	-	TRBD2	TGCGCCAGCAGCCCCACCCCCGGGGGGGCCTACGAGCAGTACTTC	CASSPTPGGAYEQYF
TRBV10-3	TRBJ1-4	-	-	TGTGCCATCAGTGAACGGTCGGGAGTCCAAACAACTAATGAAAAACTGTTTTTT	CAISERSGVQTTNEKLFF
TRBV7-3	TRBJ2-3	-	-	TGTGCCAGCAGCTTAATGTGGGGGGATGGCACAGATACGCAGTATTTT	CASSLMWGDGTDTQYF
TRBV4-1	TRBJ1-5	once	-	TGCGCCAGCAGCCTCAACTCGGAGGGATCTAGCAATCAGCCCCAGCATTTT	CASSLNSEGSSNQPQHF
TRBV6-6	TRBJ1-5	-	-	TGTGCCAGCAGTTACCTCAATCAGCCCCAGCATTTT	CASSYLNQPQHF
TRBV6-6	TRBJ1-1	-	-	TGTGCCAGCAGTGGTGCAACAAAGATGAACACTGAAGCTTTCTTT	CASSGATKMNTEAFF
TRBV9	TRBJ2-7	-	-	TGTGCCAGCAGCCAGGCAGGGTCCTACGAGCAGTACTTC	CASSQAGSYEQYF
TRBV5-1	TRBJ2-1	-	TRBD2	TGCGCCAGCAGCGTCTGGGTGGGTAGCGGGGTCTATACCTCCTACAATGAGCAGTTCTTC	CASSVWVGSGVYTSYNEQFF
TRBV29-1	TRBJ2-1	-	TRBD2	TGCAGCGTTGGCTGGACTAGCGGGAATGAGCAGTTCTTC	CSVGWTSGNEQFF
TRBV5-1	TRBJ1-2	once	TRBD1	TGCGCCAGCAGCTCCGGACAGGGGGATGGCTACACCTTC	CASSSGQGDGYTF
TRBV9	TRBJ2-7	once	-	TGTGCCAGCAGCGTAGGGGAGGTCTCCTACGAGCAGTACTTC	CASSVGEVSYEQYF
TRBV5-4	TRBJ2-7	-	TRBD1	TGTGCCAGCAGCTTGGCCGGGACAGGACCCTACGAGCAGTACTTC	CASSLAGTGPYEQYF
TRBV18	TRBJ2-5	-	-	TGTGCCAGCTCCCCGTCGGGGAATCGGGAGACCCAGTACTTC	CASSPSGNRETQYF
TRBV4-1	TRBJ1-5	-	TRBD1	TGCGCCAGCAGCCTTGGGACAGGTAATCAGCCCCAGCATTTT	CASSLGTGNQPQHF
TRBV27	TRBJ1-2	-	-	TGTGCCAGCACCTCGGACGGAGGAGAAAATGGCTACACCTTC	CASTSDGGENGYTF
TRBV10-1	TRBJ2-7	-	-	TGCGCCAGTGCGAAGGGACCAGGGGCGACCTACGAGCAGTACTTC	CASAKGPGATYEQYF
TRBV15	TRBJ1-4	-	-	TGTGCCACCAGCCCTGGGGGCAGGGACGAGGAAAAACTGTTTTTT	CATSPGGRDEEKLFF
TRBV19	TRBJ2-3	-	-	TGTGCCAGTACCGGAGGGACGCTACCTAGCACAGATACGCAGTATTTT	CASTGGTLPSTDTQYF
TRBV15	TRBJ2-5	-	-	TGTGCCACCAGCAGACTGGAGACCCAGTACTTC	CATSRLETQYF
TRBV19	TRBJ1-5	-	-	TGTGCCAGTAGTGTCGACAGATATAGCAATCAGCCCCAGCATTTT	CASSVDRYSNQPQHF
TRBV18	TRBJ1-2	-	TRBD1	TGTGCCAGCTCACCAAGGGGGCGCGAGAACTATGGCTACACCTTC	CASSPRGRENYGYTF
TRBV5-1	TRBJ1-5	-	-	TGCGCCAGCAGCTTGGGAGGGAGTCGCAATCAGCCCCAGCATTTT	CASSLGGSRNQPQHF
TRBV7-3	TRBJ2-2	-	-	TGTTCCAGCAGCTTAGCGACCGGGGAGCTGTTTTTT	CSSSLATGELFF
TRBV7-6	TRBJ1-2	-	-	TGTGACAGCAGCTTAGCGCACAGGGAACTGGCTTCTGGCTACACCTTC	CDSSLAHRELASGYTF